Below, 20 T cell receptor beta chains from the same sample are listed, as sequenced in a study of T-cell memory formation after mild COVID-19. MiXCR, applied by TCRdb to the 5' RACE reads, yields one record per CDR3 protein. The sample comprises 280,000 or so distinct CDR3 sequences, 8% to 9% of which are singletons, and about 22% rests with the top ten. Source material: PBMCs or a T cell subset sorted from them (not recorded which). The receptors stem from a man between 18 and 29 years old who had mild COVID-19 (a few samples of this study predate the infection). Cell type and time point are not known.

As concerns this clonotype: Just one base apart from a much larger clone, this may be a read error. J is TRBJ2-7 and V is TRBV5-8; 7 bases align to TRBD1. Germline trimming cut 5 bases from V and 2 bases from J; bases unmatched to any gene: 16. Germline loops: CDR1 SGHTS, CDR2 YDEGEE. The CDR3 length is 17 residues. CDR3 sequence: CASRQGDLKRLAYEQYF. CDR3 nucleotide sequence: TGTGCCAGCAGGCAGGGGGACCTAAAACGTTTAGCCTACGAGCAGTACTTC.

The gene calls are TRBV7-2 and TRBJ1-6; possibly TRBD1 for D (6 bases). CDR1 and CDR2 from the germline V gene are SGHTA and FQGNSA. The CDR3 is 16 amino acids. With 1 base removed from V and 10 bases from J, the gap between germline ends came to 17 bases. CDR3 nucleotide sequence: TGTGCCAGCAGCTTAGTTGGGGGCTTAGAAAAATCACCCCTCCACTTT. Translated: CASSLVGGLEKSPLHF.

V usage is TRBV4-1 and J usage is TRBJ1-1; D call uncertain. There are 15 residues in the CDR3. Trimming took off 2 bases at V and 0 bases at J, with 10 bases between the two ends. Germline V gene sequence: CDR1 MGHRA, CDR2 YSYEKL. Here the CDR3 reads CASSQKGFLNTEAFF. CDR3 sequence (DNA): TGCGCCAGCAGCCAAAAAGGATTCTTGAACACTGAAGCTTTCTTT.

The chain combines TRBV29-1 with TRBJ1-1; D call uncertain. V gave up 5 bases and J gave up 1 base, with 8 bases separating them. CDR1 is SQVTM and CDR2 is ANQGSEA in the germline V gene. CDR3 size: 12 residues. The CDR3: CSVSPGNTEAFF. The CDR3, as DNA: TGCAGCGTTAGCCCTGGGAACACTGAAGCTTTCTTT.

This clonotype was detected a few times. V usage is TRBV7-3 and J usage is TRBJ2-2; tentatively, D is TRBD1 or TRBD2 (5 bases each). Trimming removed 5 bases at V and 6 bases at J, with 16 bases between. The CDR3 totals 15 residues. The germline gives CDR1 SGHTA, CDR2 FQGTGA. The CDR3 DNA follows: TGTGCCAGCAGCCAACAGGTGGGAGCGTCCGGGGAGCTGTTTTTT. Amino acid sequence: CASSQQVGASGELFF.

This chain connects TRBV5-1 to TRBJ2-1; D not certain. From germline, CDR1 is SGHRS and CDR2 YFSETQ. The ends were cut back, 6 bases at V and 7 bases at J, with 17 bases in the middle. The CDR3 runs to 14 residues. CDR3 DNA: TGCGCCAGCACCGGTTCGGCCTATGCGAATGAGCAGTTCTTC. Its protein product is CASTGSAYANEQFF.

The chain is built from TRBV11-1 and TRBJ2-1, with TRBD1 matching over 8 bases. The V and J ends lost 5 bases and 8 bases, in that order; junction bases with no gene match: 17. Germline CDR1 is SGHAT and CDR2 is FQDESV (reference sequence). CDR3 length equals 17 residues. CDR3 nucleotide sequence: TGTGCCAGCAGCCCCAGGGGGCGGTCGAGGGGTGGACATGAGCAGTTCTTC. This sequence encodes CASSPRGRSRGGHEQFF.

The V and J genes are TRBV6-5 and TRBJ1-2; tentatively, D is TRBD1 (5 bases). The CDR3 contains 17 residues. Trimming stripped 1 base from V and 3 bases from J, with 18 bases between. CDR1 is MNHEY, CDR2 SVGAGI, per germline. CDR3 DNA: TGTGCCAGCAGTTACTTCGGTGTTGGGGCCGGATACTATGGCTACACCTTC. Translated, it gives CASSYFGVGAGYYGYTF.

The rearrangement joins TRBV5-6 to TRBJ2-2; D unresolved. V lost 7 bases and J lost 1, with 11 bases in between. Germline assignment: CDR1 SGHDT and CDR2 YYEEEE. The CDR3 consists of 14 residues. The CDR3 reads CASQPFLNTGELFF. CDR3 nucleotide sequence: TGTGCCAGCCAACCTTTCTTGAACACCGGGGAGCTGTTTTTT.

This clonotype was seen repeatedly, ten times or more. The chain has TRBV4-3 and TRBJ2-3, with 11 bases matching TRBD1. The germline gives CDR1 LGHNA, CDR2 YSLEER. V lost 2 bases, J lost 8 bases, and 3 bases stayed unmatched. The CDR3 runs 14 residues. CDR3 bases: TGCGCCAGCAGCCAATCCGGGACAGGGGGTACGCAGTATTTT. Amino acid sequence: CASSQSGTGGTQYF.

J is TRBJ2-5 and V is TRBV11-2; D might be TRBD2 (6 bases). Germline V gives CDR1 SGHAT, CDR2 FQNNGV. Trimming took 3 bases from V and 5 from J, leaving 10 bases between them. This CDR3 spans 13 amino acids. The CDR3 bases are TGTGCCAGCAGCTTTCTAGGGAGGGAGACCCAGTACTTC. Residues: CASSFLGRETQYF.

The chain has TRBV12-3 or TRBV12-4 and TRBJ2-5; 8 bases are a match to TRBD2. The CDR3 extends over 14 amino acids. The junction had 3 bases not matched to a gene; V was cut back by 6 bases and J by 0 bases. The CDR3 loop reads CASSGGVYQETQYF. The CDR3, as DNA: TGTGCCAGCAGCGGGGGGGTGTACCAAGAGACCCAGTACTTC.

This clonotype came up a few times. V usage is TRBV6-2 or TRBV6-3 and J usage is TRBJ2-1; 13 positions agree with TRBD2. The CDR3 covers 15 residues. Germline V lookup: CDR1 MNHEY, CDR2 SVGEGT. The junction had 9 bases not matched to a gene; V was cut back by 6 bases and J by 10 bases. CDR3 in DNA: TGTGCCAGCAGCCCTACTAGCGGGGGGGCGAAGGAGCAGTTCTTC. This sequence encodes CASSPTSGGAKEQFF.

This clonotype was counted only a few times. V is TRBV15 and J is TRBJ1-1, with D hard to call. This CDR3 has 15 amino acids. Germline V gene lookup returns CDR1 LNHNV and CDR2 YYDKDF (reference sequence). The V and J ends lost 0 bases and 2 bases respectively, with 10 bases between them. CDR3 region: CATSRDFKPNTEAFF. In nucleotides, the CDR3 is TGTGCCACCAGCAGAGATTTTAAACCAAACACTGAAGCTTTCTTT.

The chain combines TRBV4-1 with TRBJ2-1; 10 nucleotides match TRBD1. The germline gives CDR1 MGHRA, CDR2 YSYEKL. This CDR3 is built from 14 residues. Trimming removed 4 bases from V and 9 bases from J; junction bases left unmatched: 6. CDR3 nucleotides: TGCGCCAGCAGCCCGGGACAGGGGTCGGCTGAGCAGTTCTTC. Residues: CASSPGQGSAEQFF.

The V gene is TRBV27, the J gene TRBJ1-1; a possible D gene is TRBD1 (6 bases). The V gene's germline CDR1 is MNHEY and CDR2 SMNVEV (reference sequence). There are 13 residues in the CDR3. The V end was cut by 6 bases, the J end by 5 bases, with 13 bases between. DNA for the CDR3: TGTGCCAGCAGACCTTTAGGGGGTACTGAAGCTTTCTTT. Translated, it gives CASRPLGGTEAFF.

This chain uses TRBV4-3 with TRBJ2-3; D is ambiguous. V dropped 5 bases and J dropped 1 base, with 13 bases sitting between them. Germline V gives CDR1 LGHNA, CDR2 YSLEER. There are 15 residues in the CDR3. The CDR3 reads CASSKASTGTDTQYF. CDR3 DNA: TGCGCCAGCAGCAAAGCATCCACGGGCACAGATACGCAGTATTTT.

This clonotype has a handful of counts. This chain connects TRBV7-9 to TRBJ1-1, with 9 bases identical to TRBD1. Germline loops: CDR1 SEHNR, CDR2 FQNEAQ (reference sequence). The CDR3 covers 15 residues. Unmatched junction bases numbered 2, after V lost 3 bases and J lost 0 bases. CDR3 sequence (DNA): TGTGCCAGCAGCTTTACAGGGGGCTTGAACACTGAAGCTTTCTTT. Residues: CASSFTGGLNTEAFF.

By share, this clonotype ranks as medium-sized. The chain is built from TRBV5-1 and TRBJ1-1; TRBD1 matches at 9 bases. This CDR3 region has 13 residues. The V and J ends lost 0 bases and 9 bases, in that order; junction bases with no gene match: 3. The germline CDR1 and CDR2 sequences are SGHRS and YFSETQ. CDR3 in amino acids: CASSLGDRGKAFF. For the CDR3, the DNA is TGCGCCAGCAGCTTGGGCGACAGGGGGAAAGCTTTCTTT.

A few counts support this clonotype. This sequence joins TRBV10-3 and TRBJ1-1; no firm D call. Between the trimmed V and J ends, which lost 6 bases and 6 bases, there was a span of 17 bases. This CDR3 is built from 14 residues. The germline V gene encodes CDR1 ENHRY and CDR2 SYGVKD. CDR3 bases: TGTGCCATCAGGGGTGCTCTACCGGGGTCTGAAGCTTTCTTT. The encoded protein is CAIRGALPGSEAFF.